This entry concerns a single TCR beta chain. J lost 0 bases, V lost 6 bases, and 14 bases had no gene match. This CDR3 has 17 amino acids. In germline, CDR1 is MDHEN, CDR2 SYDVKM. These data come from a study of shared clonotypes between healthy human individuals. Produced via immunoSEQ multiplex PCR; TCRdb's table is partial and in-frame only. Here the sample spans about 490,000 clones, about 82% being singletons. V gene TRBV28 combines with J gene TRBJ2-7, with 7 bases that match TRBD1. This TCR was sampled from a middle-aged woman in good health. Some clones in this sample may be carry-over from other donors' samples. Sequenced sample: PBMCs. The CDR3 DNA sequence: TGTGCCAGCAGGGGGGACAGTTGGGCAGGGCCCTCCTACGAGCAGTACTTC. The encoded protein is CASRGDSWAGPSYEQYF.